The 8 T cell receptor beta chains listed next were all sequenced from one sample in a study of T cells after yellow fever vaccination. TCRdb re-derived calls from the 5' RACE reads in MiXCR, one entry per CDR3 protein. The repertoire holds under 300,000 distinct CDR3 sequences, with under 15% as singletons. The sample here was CD4+ T cells sorted from PBMCs, taken 45 days after the yellow fever booster vaccination. These receptors were taken from a man younger than 45 who received the YFV17D yellow fever vaccine.

Note on this clonotype: Sequence at one end of the junction differs from germline and may be a read error. The V call is TRBV5-1, the J call TRBJ2-1; 7 bases match TRBD2. From germline, CDR1 is SGHRS and CDR2 YFSETQ. The CDR3 has 14 amino acids. The CDR3 region has the DNA TGCTCCAGCAGCTTGGAACTAGCGAACAATGAGCAGTTCTTC. As protein: CSSSLELANNEQFF.

This clonotype has more than one count but fewer than ten. The J gene is TRBJ2-7, the V gene TRBV20-1; D call uncertain. The CDR3 runs 11 residues. Per the germline V gene, CDR1 is DFQATT and CDR2 is SNEGSKA (reference sequence). The V end was cut by 2 bases, the J end by 1 base, with 3 bases between. Written as DNA, the CDR3 is TGCAGTGCTAGATTTTCCTACGAGCAGTACTTC. It specifies CSARFSYEQYF.

This clonotype was found a few times. Relative to the germline gene, one junction end is altered; a read error may explain this. The chain couples TRBV7-4 to TRBJ2-3; D gene unclear. The CDR3 has 10 amino acids. Per the germline V gene, CDR1 is SGHVT and CDR2 is SQSDAQ. The CDR3 nucleotides read TGTGCCAGCAGCGGGGTTGGTAGCCCTTTT. Translated, it gives CASSGVGSPF.

This clonotype has more than one count but fewer than ten. CDR3 DNA: TGTGCCAGCAGCGCGTCGGGACAGGAGGGCGTAGCTTTCTTT. This sequence encodes CASSASGQEGVAFF. The chain uses TRBV7-9 and TRBJ1-1, with TRBD1 matching over 8 bases. The CDR3 has 14 residues. The V and J ends lost 5 bases and 10 bases, in that order; junction bases with no gene match: 12. CDR1 and CDR2 (germline): SEHNR, FQNEAQ (reference sequence).

There are a few counts of this clonotype. The chain uses TRBV24-1 and TRBJ2-1; 11 bases are shared with TRBD2. Germline V gives CDR1 KGHDR, CDR2 SFDVKD. The CDR3 spans 17 residues. The trim removed 2 bases at V and 7 bases at J, leaving 9 bases unmatched. DNA for the CDR3: TGTGCCACCAGTGATTCCCTAGCGGGAGGCCGGGGAAATGAGCAGTTCTTC. This translates into CATSDSLAGGRGNEQFF.

This clonotype showed up just a few times. The gene calls are TRBV10-3 and TRBJ1-2, with TRBD1 matching 7 bases. V was clipped by 0 bases and J by 7 bases; unmatched bases: 8. This CDR3 has 15 residues. The V gene's germline CDR1 is ENHRY and CDR2 SYGVKD. The CDR3 DNA sequence: TGTGCCATCAGTGAGTCCCCAGGACAGGAAGGTGGCTACACCTTC. It is translated as CAISESPGQEGGYTF.

The J gene is TRBJ2-3, the V gene TRBV20-1, with D uncertain. Deletions cut 3 bases from V and 0 bases from J, with 7 bases between. Germline V gives CDR1 DFQATT, CDR2 SNEGSKA (reference sequence). CDR3 length: 13 amino acids. The CDR3 bases are TGCAGTGCTAGGTTCGGGAGCACAGATACGCAGTATTTT. Translation gives CSARFGSTDTQYF.

The chain uses TRBV7-9 and TRBJ2-5, with TRBD1 as a possible D gene (5 bases). Germline V gene sequence: CDR1 SEHNR, CDR2 FQNEAQ (reference sequence). This CDR3 region has 13 residues. V lost 2 bases and J lost 5, with 9 bases in between. CDR3 protein: CASSLSTDETQYF. The CDR3 DNA reads TGTGCCAGCAGCTTATCGACAGATGAGACCCAGTACTTC.